This T cell receptor (beta chain) is from a study of blood T cells in healthy people across ages. General study points: The diversity estimates, figures obtained from one million T cells, were considered underestimates.

Sample-barcoded 5' priming and a J-beta primer mix drove a second PCR of about 7 to 12 cycles. TCRdb ran MiXCR on the 5' RACE reads and lists one entry per CDR3 protein. The sample shows fewer than 950,000 distinct CDR3 sequences, roughly 53% of them seen only once. Individuals who donated were healthy Caucasians from Russia aged roughly 6 to 90. This clonotype was picked up one time. Its matching antigen is unknown. With 5 bases removed from V and 4 bases from J, the gap between germline ends came to 21 bases. Germline CDR1 reads DFQATT; CDR2 reads SNEGSKA (reference sequence). CDR3 length equals 16 residues.

This sequence originates from a man aged 80 or over in good health. The chain joins TRBV20-1 to TRBJ2-4; D call uncertain. Sequenced input: blood. CDR3 sequence reads: CSASVDSLGFKNIQYF. CDR3 sequence (DNA): TGCAGTGCTTCTGTAGACTCTTTAGGGTTTAAAAACATTCAGTACTTC.